This TCR beta chain is from a study of cytomegalovirus exposure and HLA in healthy donors. 13 Jbeta primers and 60 Vbeta primers were used for the PCR. Clones were sequenced by immunoSEQ multiplex PCR, and TCRdb holds only the in-frame ones, with some missing. Among about 120,000 clones listed, over 70% were seen once. V was pared by 0 bases and J by 4 bases, with 13 bases between. The CDR3 has 15 residues. Germline V gene sequence: CDR1 SGHNT, CDR2 YYREEE (reference sequence). The chain has TRBV5-4 and TRBJ1-2, with unresolved D. The sample was PBMCs. This TCR derives from a man younger than 30 in good health and CMV-seropositive. The CDR3 region has the DNA TGTGCCAGCAGCTTGGCGATTTCGGTCCGCTATGGCTACACCTTC. This encodes CASSLAISVRYGYTF.